The next 24 T cell receptor beta chains were all read from a single sample in a study of Graves' ophthalmopathy and Graves' hyperthyroidism. The authors amplified TCR beta CDR3 regions, and they did so from RNA transcripts for repertoire sequencing. Investigators did first-round RT-PCR with HTBI primers, then second-round multiplex PCR. TCRdb re-analysed the multiplex PCR reads in MiXCR, keeping a single row per CDR3 protein. The sample holds hundreds of thousands of distinct CDR3 sequences; roughly 20% are singletons and the top ten take around 7%. Material for sequencing was peripheral blood. Receptors originate from a woman aged 18-30 years with stable Graves' hyperthyroidism. Some clones in this sample may be carry-over from other donors' samples.

About this clonotype: This sequence may be a read error, since a much larger clone differs from it by one base. In DNA form, the CDR3 reads TGTGCCAGCAGCTTTAGGGAACAGGGGGTCACCGGGGAGCTGTTTTTT. It codes for CASSFREQGVTGELFF. This chain links TRBV7-8 with TRBJ2-2, with 8 positions matching TRBD1. The germline gives CDR1 SGHVS, CDR2 FQNEAQ. Trimming removed 3 bases from V and 4 bases from J; junction bases left unmatched: 7. This CDR3 contains 16 residues.

The rearrangement joins TRBV5-1 to TRBJ2-7; D may correspond to TRBD1 or TRBD2 (7 bases each). Trimming left V 4 bases short and J 1 base short, with 15 bases between. CDR1 is SGHRS and CDR2 is YFSETQ in the germline V gene. The length of the CDR3 is 15 residues. CDR3: CASSRRQGGSYEQYF. The CDR3 DNA follows: TGCGCCAGCAGCCGGAGACAGGGAGGGTCCTACGAGCAGTACTTC.

This clonotype was observed at least ten times. The rearrangement joins TRBV9 to TRBJ1-5; D unresolved. V gave up 2 bases and J gave up 4 bases, with 10 bases separating them. The CDR3 has 14 amino acids. Looked up from germline, CDR1 is SGDLS and CDR2 is YYNGEE. CDR3 DNA sequence: TGTGCCAGCAGCGTGACGGACCTAAATCAGCCCCAGCATTTT. It is translated as CASSVTDLNQPQHF.

This clonotype was seen at least ten times. The chain uses TRBV11-2 and TRBJ1-1, with 12 positions matching TRBD1. Looked up from germline, CDR1 is SGHAT and CDR2 is FQNNGV. Trimming took 3 bases from V and 7 from J; bases not matched to a gene: 9. This CDR3 contains 16 residues. CDR3 nucleotide sequence: TGTGCCAGCAGCTTTACACCGGGACAGGGGGCGGTTGAAGCTTTCTTT. Translated: CASSFTPGQGAVEAFF.

This clonotype was seen at least ten times. V and J are TRBV6-5 and TRBJ2-5, with D maybe TRBD1 (5 bases). The CDR3 loop spans 14 amino acids. From germline, CDR1 is MNHEY and CDR2 SVGAGI. The V and J ends lost 0 bases and 4 bases respectively, with 9 bases between them. The CDR3, as DNA: TGTGCCAGCAGTTACTCGGGGCAGGTAGAGACCCAGTACTTC. It is translated as CASSYSGQVETQYF.

This clonotype was recorded at least ten times. The chain uses TRBV20-1 and TRBJ2-7; the D gene could be TRBD1 or TRBD2 (5 bases each). In germline, CDR1 is DFQATT, CDR2 SNEGSKA (reference sequence). The CDR3 consists of 11 residues. CDR3 nucleotide sequence: TGCAGGACCGGGGCCTCCTACGAGCAGTACTTC. Amino acids: CRTGASYEQYF.

The chain has TRBV20-1 and TRBJ2-3, with TRBD2 matching over 7 bases. There are 13 residues in the CDR3. CDR1 is DFQATT, CDR2 SNEGSKA, per germline (reference sequence). DNA of the CDR3: TGCAGCCCAAGACTAGCTTCGACAGATACGCAGTATTTT. It specifies CSPRLASTDTQYF.

This chain uses TRBV20-1 with TRBJ2-7, with 10 bases identical to TRBD1. Trimming removed 0 bases from V and 4 bases from J; junction bases left unmatched: 3. The CDR3 contains 14 residues. Per germline, CDR1 DFQATT and CDR2 SNEGSKA (reference sequence). CDR3 residues: CSAREGTGEYEQYF. The CDR3 DNA sequence: TGCAGTGCTAGAGAGGGGACAGGGGAGTACGAGCAGTACTTC.

This clonotype was detected only a few times. The V gene is TRBV6-1, the J gene TRBJ1-2; D is unresolved. This CDR3 region has 13 residues. Per germline, CDR1 MNHNS and CDR2 SASEGT. V dropped 0 bases and J dropped 7 bases, with 9 bases sitting between them. CDR3 region: CASSEAWSSGYTF. CDR3 sequence (DNA): TGTGCCAGCAGTGAAGCGTGGTCCAGTGGCTACACCTTC.

The CDR3 coding sequence is TGTGCCAGCGTGAGTAGAACAGGGGCACAACCGTTGAACACTGAAGCTTTCTTT. Its translation is CASVSRTGAQPLNTEAFF. V is TRBV6-1 and J is TRBJ1-1; TRBD1 agrees at 7 bases. V trimming: 8 bases; J trimming: 0 bases; junction bases outside the gene matches: 18. The germline V gene encodes CDR1 MNHNS and CDR2 SASEGT. There are 18 residues in the CDR3.

This clonotype was detected a few times. This chain joins TRBV13 and TRBJ1-1, with D possibly matching TRBD1 (5 bases). Trimming stripped 2 bases from V and 4 bases from J, with 17 bases between. Germline V gene sequence: CDR1 PRHDT, CDR2 FYEKMQ (reference sequence). This CDR3 region has 16 residues. This CDR3 is CASSLFSRATSTEAFF. The CDR3, as DNA: TGTGCCAGCAGCTTATTTTCCAGGGCAACTTCCACTGAAGCTTTCTTT.

This clonotype was seen at least ten times. The V and J genes are TRBV7-2 and TRBJ2-7; D not certain. Germline V gene data show CDR1 as SGHTA and CDR2 as FQGNSA. With 5 bases removed from V and 1 base from J, the gap between germline ends came to 9 bases. The CDR3 has 13 amino acids. Here the CDR3 DNA reads TGTGCCAGCAGCACCTATAATTCCTACGAGCAGTACTTC. The encoded protein is CASSTYNSYEQYF.

This clonotype was recorded at least ten times. The chain couples TRBV12-3 or TRBV12-4 to TRBJ2-3; D is tentatively TRBD1 or TRBD2 (5 bases each). This CDR3 has 15 amino acids. The germline V and J ends were trimmed by 3 bases and 5 bases, with 15 bases remaining between them. The CDR3 DNA is TGTGCCAGCAGTTTGTCGGGGCGACCGGGAGATACGCAGTATTTT. It translates to CASSLSGRPGDTQYF.

This clonotype appeared many times. The chain combines TRBV28 with TRBJ2-7; D is unclear. Between the trimmed V and J ends, which lost 7 bases and 4 bases, there was a span of 11 bases. Germline CDR1 MDHEN, CDR2 SYDVKM. This CDR3 has 12 residues. The CDR3: CASKPKGYEQYF. The CDR3 DNA reads as TGTGCCAGCAAACCTAAGGGATACGAGCAGTACTTC.

This clonotype was observed at least ten times. The rearrangement joins TRBV30 to TRBJ1-1, with 8 bases lining up with TRBD1. Trimming cost V 4 bases and J 4 bases; bases outside gene matches: 8. CDR3 length: 14 residues. Germline V gene lookup returns CDR1 GTSNPN and CDR2 SVGIG (reference sequence). The CDR3 sequence: CAWIRQGTGTEAFF. CDR3 DNA sequence: TGTGCCTGGATCAGACAGGGGACGGGCACTGAAGCTTTCTTT.

The chain links TRBV6-1 to TRBJ1-5; TRBD1 might be the D (5 bases). This CDR3 region has 14 residues. Germline V gene lookup returns CDR1 MNHNS and CDR2 SASEGT. V was pared by 2 bases and J by 7 bases, with 12 bases between. CDR3 sequence (DNA): TGTGCCAGCAGTGAAATCAGGGTAGGGCAGCCCCAGCATTTT. It translates to CASSEIRVGQPQHF.

This clonotype was observed at least ten times. This chain joins TRBV6-1 and TRBJ2-5; D possibly corresponds to TRBD1 (7 bases). This CDR3 comprises 16 residues. Germline CDR1 reads MNHNS; CDR2 reads SASEGT. Trimming took off 5 bases at V and 5 bases at J, with 21 bases between the two ends. CDR3 sequence (DNA): TGTGCCAGCAGTCCGCGGCGGACAGGTGGGGGGGAGACCCAGTACTTC. Its protein product is CASSPRRTGGGETQYF.

In regard to this clonotype: A much bigger clone sits one base away, suggesting this may be a read error. The chain links TRBV6-1 to TRBJ2-2; TRBD2 is a possible D gene (6 bases). Germline loops: CDR1 MNHNS, CDR2 SASEGT. The CDR3 spans 13 residues. The DNA of the CDR3 is TGTGCCAGCATTGAGGGACTTATTGGGGAGCTGTGTTTT. It encodes CASIEGLIGELCF.

This clonotype was seen many times. The rearrangement joins TRBV27 to TRBJ1-2; D possibly corresponds to TRBD1 (6 bases). V lost 3 bases and J 8 bases, leaving 19 bases between the germline ends. The CDR3 spans 15 residues. CDR1 and CDR2 (germline): MNHEY, SMNVEV (reference sequence). The CDR3 coding sequence is TGTGCCAGCAGTTTTGGCGCTTCGGGGGCGAAGGGCTACACCTTC. It translates to CASSFGASGAKGYTF.

This clonotype has more than one count but fewer than ten. The chain recombines TRBV3-1 with TRBJ2-2; maybe TRBD1 (6 bases). The CDR3 spans 15 residues. Germline assignment: CDR1 LGHDT and CDR2 YNNKEL (reference sequence). Trimming removed 2 bases at V and 7 bases at J, with 14 bases between. This chain's CDR3 is CASSQSGTLGGELFF. The CDR3 DNA follows: TGTGCCAGCAGCCAATCCGGGACACTGGGCGGGGAGCTGTTTTTT.

This clonotype appeared many times. The chain combines TRBV20-1 with TRBJ1-2; TRBD1 matches 8 bases. Germline CDR1 DFQATT, CDR2 SNEGSKA (reference sequence). V lost 5 bases to trimming and J lost 1 base; unmatched junction nucleotides: 9. The CDR3 covers 15 residues. The DNA of the CDR3 is TGCAGTGCTCTGGGGGGACAGGTGAATAACTATGGCTACACCTTC. It translates to CSALGGQVNNYGYTF.

This clonotype has a count of ten or more. This rearrangement joins TRBV29-1 to TRBJ1-2; tentatively, D is TRBD1 (5 bases). Germline loops: CDR1 SQVTM, CDR2 ANQGSEA. The CDR3 runs 13 residues. Deletions cut 3 bases from V and 6 bases from J, with 14 bases between. CDR3 nucleotides: TGCAGCGTTGACCCATATCCGGGGCATGGCTACACCTTC. Protein: CSVDPYPGHGYTF.

The sample holds many counts of this clonotype. The rearrangement links TRBV12-3 or TRBV12-4 to TRBJ2-2; the match to TRBD2 covers 7 bases. The CDR3 spans 15 residues. After removal of 3 bases from V and 3 bases from J, the junction contained 4 bases not matched to a gene. CDR3 protein: CASSFFSGHTGELFF. The CDR3 DNA is TGTGCCAGCAGTTTCTTTAGCGGGCACACCGGGGAGCTGTTTTTT.

This clonotype was recorded a few times. The gene calls are TRBV3-1 and TRBJ1-2; D unclear. V was trimmed by 1 base and J by 8 bases, leaving 8 bases between them. Germline V gene lookup returns CDR1 LGHDT and CDR2 YNNKEL (reference sequence). The CDR3 consists of 12 residues. Written as DNA, the CDR3 is TGTGCCAGCAGCCAAGTGAACAGAGGCTACACCTTC. It translates to CASSQVNRGYTF.